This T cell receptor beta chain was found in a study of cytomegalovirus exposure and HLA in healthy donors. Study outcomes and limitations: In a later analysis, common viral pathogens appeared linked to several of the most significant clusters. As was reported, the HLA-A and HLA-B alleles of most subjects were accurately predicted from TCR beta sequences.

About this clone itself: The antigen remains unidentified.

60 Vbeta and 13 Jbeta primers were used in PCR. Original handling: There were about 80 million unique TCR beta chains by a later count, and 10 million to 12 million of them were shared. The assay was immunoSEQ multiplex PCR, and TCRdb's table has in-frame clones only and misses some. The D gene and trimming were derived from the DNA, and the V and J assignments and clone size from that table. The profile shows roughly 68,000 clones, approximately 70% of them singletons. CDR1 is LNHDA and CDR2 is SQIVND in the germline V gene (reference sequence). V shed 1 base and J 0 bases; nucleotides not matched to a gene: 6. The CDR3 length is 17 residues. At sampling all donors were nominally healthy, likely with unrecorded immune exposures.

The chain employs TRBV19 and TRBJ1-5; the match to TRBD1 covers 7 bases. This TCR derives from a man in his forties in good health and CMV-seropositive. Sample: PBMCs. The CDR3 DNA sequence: TGTGCCAGTAGTATAGGATTGGGACAGTATAGCAATCAGCCCCAGCATTTT. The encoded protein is CASSIGLGQYSNQPQHF.